The T cell receptor beta chain under discussion was sequenced for a study of CD8 T cells in Susac syndrome. Study-level results: An acknowledgment was made by the study that its TCR sequencing and HLA analysis involved relatively few individuals.

Sequencing of TCR beta, carried out with a high-throughput approach, was applied to CD8+ and CD4+ T cells from the blood. FACS enriched CD8+ TEMRA cells, while bulk CD8+ and CD4+ were negatively isolated. CDR1 is SGHVS, CDR2 FQNEAQ, per germline. CDR3 length: 18 residues. Trimming pared 5 bases from V and 0 bases from J, leaving 17 bases between. When the RNA was reverse transcribed, random hexamers were used with an input of roughly 0.45 to 1 ug. Amplification of TCR beta CDR3 spanned 54 Vbeta and 13 Jbeta via immunoSEQ multiplex PCR. Using its own MiXCR run on the immunoSEQ multiplex PCR reads, TCRdb lists one record per CDR3 protein. Of about 280,000 distinct CDR3 sequences in the sample, 70% to 90% were seen once. A word on this clonotype: No antigen is known for it.

The genes are TRBV7-8 and TRBJ2-6, with D maybe TRBD1 (6 bases). This sequence originates from a human donor with multiple sclerosis. Sequenced input: CD8+ T cells from PBMCs. DNA for the CDR3: TGTGCCAGCAGCCTCCGGGGCTCGACAGGCTCTGGGGCCAACGTCCTGACTTTC. Its translation is CASSLRGSTGSGANVLTF.